The 16 T cell receptor beta chains presented below share a single source sample, sequenced in a study of PD-L1 blockade in urothelial cancer. Some clones are missing from TCRdb's copy, which holds only in-frame ones; the method was immunoSEQ multiplex PCR. The table has about 84,000 clones, roughly 87% seen once. This sample comprised PBMCs, obtained around atezolizumab (anti-PD-L1) treatment. Every receptor here comes from a man between 65 and 85 years old with urothelial cancer.

The chain links TRBV10-3 to TRBJ2-1; 9 nucleotides match TRBD2. After removal of 10 bases from V and 5 bases from J, the junction contained 9 bases not matched to a gene. The CDR3 sequence is 14 residues long. The germline V gene encodes CDR1 ENHRY and CDR2 SYGVKD. The CDR3, as DNA: TGTGCCACTTTCGGAGCGGGGGGCAACAATGAGCAGTTCTTC. It yields the protein CATFGAGGNNEQFF.

V usage is TRBV7-8 and J usage is TRBJ2-1; tentatively, D is TRBD2 (6 bases). Trimming shortened V by 5 bases and J by 8 bases, and 16 bases separated the two germline ends. Germline V gene sequence: CDR1 SGHVS, CDR2 FQNEAQ. The CDR3 consists of 14 residues. CDR3 residues: CASSLARGTDEQFF. Here the CDR3 DNA reads TGTGCCAGCAGCCTCGCACGCGGGACCGATGAGCAGTTCTTC.

The rearrangement links TRBV19 to TRBJ1-3; D call uncertain. CDR1 LNHDA and CDR2 SQIVND come from the germline V gene (reference sequence). V was trimmed by 0 bases and J by 4 bases, leaving 13 bases between them. This CDR3 spans 16 amino acids. CDR3 coding DNA: TGTGCCAGTAGTATAGATTCGGGAGGGTCAGGAAACACCATATATTTT. Its protein product is CASSIDSGGSGNTIYF.

Turning to this clone: The junction departs from germline at one end; a sequencing error may be responsible. V is TRBV7-7 and J is TRBJ2-5; weak D call: TRBD2 (6 bases). CDR1 is SSHAT and CDR2 is FNYEAQ in the germline V gene (reference sequence). This CDR3 region has 14 residues. CDR3 nucleotides: TGTGCTAGCAGCTTAGGGAGGCGGGAAGAGACCCAGTACTTC. It yields the protein CASSLGRREETQYF.

CDR3 in amino acids: CASSTEATGRQYF. The CDR3 bases are TGTGCCAGCTCCACCGAAGCGACAGGTCGGCAGTATTTT. The chain recombines TRBV18 with TRBJ2-3, with D perhaps TRBD1 (6 bases). The length of the CDR3 is 13 residues. The V end was cut by 6 bases, the J end by 11 bases, with 18 bases between. Per germline, CDR1 KGHSH and CDR2 LQKENI.

The V gene is TRBV27, the J gene TRBJ2-5, with TRBD2 as a possible D gene (6 bases). CDR1 is MNHEY, CDR2 SMNVEV, per germline (reference sequence). The V and J ends lost 6 bases and 5 bases respectively, with 13 bases between them. This CDR3 contains 13 residues. CDR3 loop: CASSRRAAETQYF. For the CDR3, the DNA is TGTGCCAGCAGCCGGAGGGCAGCGGAGACCCAGTACTTC.

This sequence joins TRBV9 and TRBJ2-5; weak D call: TRBD2 (7 bases). The V gene lost 4 bases and the J gene lost 5 bases, with 18 bases spanning the gap. The CDR3 extends over 15 amino acids. In germline, CDR1 is SGDLS, CDR2 YYNGEE. CDR3 loop: CASSPPRGGAETQYF. The CDR3 DNA sequence: TGTGCCAGCAGCCCACCTAGGGGGGGGGCGGAGACCCAGTACTTC.

The chain joins TRBV18 to TRBJ2-3, with D unclear. Germline loops: CDR1 KGHSH, CDR2 LQKENI. The CDR3 length is 15 residues. V lost 5 bases, J lost 1 base, and 13 bases lay in between. This chain's CDR3 is CASSSNSGGTDTQYF. For the CDR3, the DNA is TGTGCCAGCTCATCCAACTCCGGAGGCACAGATACGCAGTATTTT.

This clone was counted many times. V is TRBV19 and J is TRBJ1-4, with D possibly matching TRBD1 (6 bases). Germline-derived CDR1 and CDR2 are LNHDA and SQIVND (reference sequence). The CDR3 totals 15 residues. V was shortened by 7 bases and J by 3 bases, with 15 bases between the two germline ends. The CDR3 is CASKLTGPSNEKLFF. The CDR3 region has the DNA TGTGCCAGTAAGCTCACAGGGCCGTCTAATGAAAAACTGTTTTTT.

This chain links TRBV6-1 with TRBJ2-7, with D possibly being TRBD1 (5 bases). This CDR3 is 14 amino acids long. V lost 9 bases to trimming and J lost 2 bases, with 17 bases between them. CDR1 MNHNS and CDR2 SASEGT come from the germline V gene. CDR3 DNA: TGTGCCAGGCCAACAGGTGCTGGTACCTACGAGCAGTACTTC. Encoded protein: CARPTGAGTYEQYF.

The chain is built from TRBV9 and TRBJ2-2; 11 bases align to TRBD2. Germline V lookup: CDR1 SGDLS, CDR2 YYNGEE. The CDR3 consists of 15 residues. J was trimmed by 4 bases and V by 1 base; bases with no gene match: 0. The CDR3 region is CASSVLAGGTGELFF. Written as DNA, the CDR3 is TGTGCCAGCAGCGTACTAGCGGGAGGCACCGGGGAGCTGTTTTTT.

CDR3 coding DNA: TGTGCCACCCAGGGGGGTGGCACAGATACGCAGTATTTT. Protein: CATQGGGTDTQYF. The genes are TRBV6-1 and TRBJ2-3, with TRBD1 as a possible D gene (7 bases). The CDR3 loop spans 13 amino acids. Germline loops: CDR1 MNHNS, CDR2 SASEGT. Trimming took 10 bases from V and 1 from J, leaving 12 bases between them.

V usage is TRBV2 and J usage is TRBJ1-6; 9 bases are shared with TRBD1. The CDR3 has 14 residues. J was trimmed by 6 bases and V by 6 bases; bases with no gene match: 3. Germline V gene sequence: CDR1 SNHLY, CDR2 FYNNEI. CDR3 protein: CASRRDRVNSPLHF. The CDR3 region has the DNA TGTGCCAGCAGAAGGGACAGGGTTAATTCACCCCTCCACTTT.

The chain employs TRBV2 and TRBJ2-5; TRBD1 agrees at 11 bases. Germline V CDR1 and CDR2: SNHLY, FYNNEI. The CDR3 covers 14 residues. V lost 8 bases, J lost 3 bases, and 5 bases stayed unmatched. For the CDR3, the DNA is TGTGCCAGCCAGGGACAGGGGGGAAAAGAGACCCAGTACTTC. Its protein is CASQGQGGKETQYF.

V is TRBV6-1 and J is TRBJ2-7, with D tentatively TRBD1 (5 bases). Germline V gene sequence: CDR1 MNHNS, CDR2 SASEGT. The CDR3 runs to 15 residues. The V gene lost 5 bases and the J gene lost 4 bases, with 18 bases spanning the gap. This chain's CDR3 is CASSTLGGAGYEQYF. The CDR3 DNA follows: TGTGCCAGCAGTACCCTCGGTGGGGCTGGGTACGAGCAGTACTTC.

CDR3: CASSLFALRGTGELFF. The CDR3 DNA reads as TGCGCCAGCAGCTTGTTCGCACTCCGGGGCACCGGGGAGCTGTTTTTT. The chain combines TRBV5-1 with TRBJ2-2; D perhaps matches TRBD2 (5 bases). This CDR3 has 16 amino acids. V was clipped by 1 base and J by 4 bases, with 14 bases between them. CDR1 is SGHRS, CDR2 YFSETQ, per germline.